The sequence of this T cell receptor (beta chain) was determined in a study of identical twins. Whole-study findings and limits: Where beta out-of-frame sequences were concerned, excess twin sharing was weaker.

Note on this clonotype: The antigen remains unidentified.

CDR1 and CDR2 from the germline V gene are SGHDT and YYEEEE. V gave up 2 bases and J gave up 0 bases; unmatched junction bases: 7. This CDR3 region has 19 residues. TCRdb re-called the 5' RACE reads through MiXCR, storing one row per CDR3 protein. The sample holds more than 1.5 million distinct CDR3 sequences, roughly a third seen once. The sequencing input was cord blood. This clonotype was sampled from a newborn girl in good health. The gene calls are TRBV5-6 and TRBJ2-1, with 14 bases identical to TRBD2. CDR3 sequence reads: CASSLGTSGSWSSYNEQFF. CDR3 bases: TGTGCCAGCAGCTTAGGGACTAGCGGGAGTTGGAGCTCCTACAATGAGCAGTTCTTC.